What follows is one TCR beta chain and its context. Its specificity is unknown. The method was immunoSEQ multiplex PCR; TCRdb's version includes in-frame clones alone and lacks a portion of them. The sample has about 73,000 clones, roughly 90% seen once. Germline lookup yields CDR1 LNHDA and CDR2 SQIVND (reference sequence). This CDR3 is built from 15 residues. J was trimmed by 0 bases and V by 6 bases; bases with no gene match: 3. This entry belongs to a study of OX40 agonist ivuxolimab in advanced cancers. Overall study context: People who had prior anti-PD-1, anti-PD-L1 or anti-CTLA-4 therapy could take part, and about 40% had some. General study results and limits: In general, CD8+ T cells held more expanded clones than CD4+ did, on average.

Sequences were derived from CD4+ or CD8+ T cells sorted from blood, sampled in a trial of the OX40 agonist ivuxolimab. This TCR came from an adult with an advanced solid tumor such as melanoma, head and neck, liver or kidney cancer. The chain combines TRBV19 with TRBJ1-5, with TRBD1 matching 9 bases. CDR3 bases: TGTGCCAGTAGACCGACAGGGGGTAGCAATCAGCCCCAGCATTTT. Protein sequence: CASRPTGGSNQPQHF.